This record covers a single T cell receptor (beta chain). Original data processing: Amplified reference gene primers provided the basis for estimating nucleated cell counts. Assay: immunoSEQ multiplex PCR; the TCRdb copy retains only in-frame clones and omits some. The V and J calls and clone size are taken from that table; D and trimming were inferred from the DNA. The sample yields about 230,000 clones, roughly 80% seen once. This sample was taken from a study of blood T cell repertoires in COVID-19. The wider study: Sites across the United States, Italy and Spain contributed samples from acute and convalescent COVID-19. The analysed material was cDNA or gDNA that came from T cells, B-cell-depleted T cells, or PBMCs.

CDR1 SNHLY and CDR2 FYNNEI come from the germline V gene. The CDR3 contains 15 residues. After removal of 6 bases from V and 4 bases from J, the junction contained 9 bases not matched to a gene. The specimen was peripheral blood. The TCR originated in a woman in her 70s with active or convalescent COVID-19. The chain uses TRBV2 and TRBJ1-1, with 9 bases lining up with TRBD1. The CDR3 protein is CASSYIQGAGTEAFF. CDR3 sequence (DNA): TGTGCCAGCAGCTACATACAGGGGGCTGGCACTGAAGCTTTCTTT.